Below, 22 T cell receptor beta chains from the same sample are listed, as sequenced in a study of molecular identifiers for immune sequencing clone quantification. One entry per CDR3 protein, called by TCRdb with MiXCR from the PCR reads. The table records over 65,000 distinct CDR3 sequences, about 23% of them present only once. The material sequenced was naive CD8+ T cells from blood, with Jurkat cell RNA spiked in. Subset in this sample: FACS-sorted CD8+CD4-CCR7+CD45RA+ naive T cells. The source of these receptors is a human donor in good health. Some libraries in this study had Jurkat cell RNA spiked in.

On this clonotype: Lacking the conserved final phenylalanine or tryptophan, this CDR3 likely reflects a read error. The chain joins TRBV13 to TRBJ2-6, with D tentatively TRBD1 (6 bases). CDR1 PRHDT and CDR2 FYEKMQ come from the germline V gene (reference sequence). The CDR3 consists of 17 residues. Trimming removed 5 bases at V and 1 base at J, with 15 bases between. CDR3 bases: TGTGCCAGCAGCCCCAGGCAGGGGAATTCTGGGGCCAACGTCCTGACTTCC. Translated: CASSPRQGNSGANVLTS.

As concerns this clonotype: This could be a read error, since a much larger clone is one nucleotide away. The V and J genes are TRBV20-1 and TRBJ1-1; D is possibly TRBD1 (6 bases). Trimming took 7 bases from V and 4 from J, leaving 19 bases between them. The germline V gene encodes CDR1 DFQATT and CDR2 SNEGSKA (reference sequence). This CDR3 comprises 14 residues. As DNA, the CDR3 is TGCAGTGAGCAGTCCGACAGGAGTAGCACTGAAGCTTTCTTT. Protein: CSEQSDRSSTEAFF.

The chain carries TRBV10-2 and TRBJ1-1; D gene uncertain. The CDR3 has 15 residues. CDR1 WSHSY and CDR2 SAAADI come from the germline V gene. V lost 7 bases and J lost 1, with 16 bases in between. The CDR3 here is CASTSPTGRNTEAFF. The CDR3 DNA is TGCGCCAGCACCAGTCCCACGGGGAGGAACACTGAAGCTTTCTTT.

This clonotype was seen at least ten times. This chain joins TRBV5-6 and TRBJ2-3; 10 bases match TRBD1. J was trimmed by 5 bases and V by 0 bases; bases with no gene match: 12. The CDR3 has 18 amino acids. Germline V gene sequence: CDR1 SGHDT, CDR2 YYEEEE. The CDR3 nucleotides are TGTGCCAGCAGCTTGGATTGGACAGGGGGAGCATTCAGAGATACGCAGTATTTT. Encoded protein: CASSLDWTGGAFRDTQYF.

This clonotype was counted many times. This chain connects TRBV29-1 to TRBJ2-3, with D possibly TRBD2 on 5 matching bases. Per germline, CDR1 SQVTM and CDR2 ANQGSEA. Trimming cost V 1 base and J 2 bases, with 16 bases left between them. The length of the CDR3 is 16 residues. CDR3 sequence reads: CSVEGWIGMNTDTQYF. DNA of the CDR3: TGCAGCGTTGAAGGATGGATCGGGATGAACACAGATACGCAGTATTTT.

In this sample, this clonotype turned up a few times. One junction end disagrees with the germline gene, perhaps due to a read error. In DNA form, the CDR3 reads TGTGCCAGCAGCTTTTTGAGCACTGAAGCTTCCTTT. This encodes CASSFLSTEASF. The J gene is TRBJ1-1, the V gene TRBV13, with D hard to call. CDR3 length: 12 amino acids. Per germline, CDR1 PRHDT and CDR2 FYEKMQ (reference sequence).

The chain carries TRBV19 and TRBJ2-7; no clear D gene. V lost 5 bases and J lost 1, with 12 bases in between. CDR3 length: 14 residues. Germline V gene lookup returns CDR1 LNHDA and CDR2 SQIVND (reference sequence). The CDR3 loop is CASSPDGDSYEQYF. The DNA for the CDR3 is TGTGCCAGTAGTCCAGATGGAGATTCCTACGAGCAGTACTTC.

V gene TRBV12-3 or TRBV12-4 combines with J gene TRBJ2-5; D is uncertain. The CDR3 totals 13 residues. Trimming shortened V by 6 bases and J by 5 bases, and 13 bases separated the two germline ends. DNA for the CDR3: TGTGCCAGCAGCCCCGAAACATATGAGACCCAGTACTTC. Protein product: CASSPETYETQYF.

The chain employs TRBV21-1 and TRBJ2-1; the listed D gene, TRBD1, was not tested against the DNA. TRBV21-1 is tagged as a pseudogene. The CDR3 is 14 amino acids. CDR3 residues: CASTGQPSYNEQFF. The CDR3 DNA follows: TGTGCCAGCACCGGACAGCCCTCCTACAATGAGCAGTTCTTC.

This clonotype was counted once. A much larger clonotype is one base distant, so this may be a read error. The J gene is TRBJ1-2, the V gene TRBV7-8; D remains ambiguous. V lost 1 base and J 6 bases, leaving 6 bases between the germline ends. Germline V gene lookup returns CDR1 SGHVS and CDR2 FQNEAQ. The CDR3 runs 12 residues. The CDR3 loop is CASSLERHGYTF. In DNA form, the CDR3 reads TGTGCCAGCAGCTTAGAGAGGCATGGCTACACCTTC.

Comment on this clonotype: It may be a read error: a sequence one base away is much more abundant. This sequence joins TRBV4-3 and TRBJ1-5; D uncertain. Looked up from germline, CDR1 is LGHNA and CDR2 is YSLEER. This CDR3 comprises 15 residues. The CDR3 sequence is CASSQDRASNQPPHF. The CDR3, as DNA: TGCGCCAGCAGCCAAGATCGAGCGAGCAATCAGCCCCCGCATTTT.

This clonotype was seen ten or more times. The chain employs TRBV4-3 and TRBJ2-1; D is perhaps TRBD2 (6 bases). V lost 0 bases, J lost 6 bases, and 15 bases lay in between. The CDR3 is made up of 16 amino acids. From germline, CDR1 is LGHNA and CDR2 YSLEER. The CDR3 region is CASSQERGTLVNEQFF. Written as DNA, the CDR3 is TGCGCCAGCAGCCAAGAGCGAGGGACTCTCGTCAATGAGCAGTTCTTC.

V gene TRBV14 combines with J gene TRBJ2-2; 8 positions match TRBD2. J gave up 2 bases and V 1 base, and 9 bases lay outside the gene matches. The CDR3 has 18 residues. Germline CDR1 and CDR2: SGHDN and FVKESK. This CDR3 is CASSQGRRLAPNTGELFF. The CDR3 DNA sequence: TGTGCCAGCAGCCAAGGAAGACGACTAGCGCCCAACACCGGGGAGCTGTTTTTT.

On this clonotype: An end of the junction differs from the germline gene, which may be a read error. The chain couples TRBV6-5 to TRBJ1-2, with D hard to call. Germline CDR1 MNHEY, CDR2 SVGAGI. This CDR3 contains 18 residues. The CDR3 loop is CTSSYSFVGDQTNYGYTF. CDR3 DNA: TGTACCAGCAGTTACTCGTTCGTCGGGGATCAAACTAACTATGGCTACACCTTC.

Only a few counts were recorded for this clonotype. The CDR3 region is CASSYGQLGEQYF. DNA for the CDR3: TGTGCCAGCAGTTACGGGCAGCTGGGCGAGCAGTACTTC. The chain couples TRBV6-5 to TRBJ2-7; D gene uncertain. Looked up from germline, CDR1 is MNHEY and CDR2 is SVGAGI. V was pared by 2 bases and J by 6 bases, with 11 bases between. The CDR3 loop spans 13 amino acids.

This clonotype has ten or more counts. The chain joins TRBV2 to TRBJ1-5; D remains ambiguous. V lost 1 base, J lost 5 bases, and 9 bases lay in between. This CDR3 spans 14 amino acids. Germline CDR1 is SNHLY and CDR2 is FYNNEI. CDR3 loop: CASSEDRAYQPQHF. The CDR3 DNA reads TGTGCCAGCAGTGAAGACCGAGCGTATCAGCCCCAGCATTTT.

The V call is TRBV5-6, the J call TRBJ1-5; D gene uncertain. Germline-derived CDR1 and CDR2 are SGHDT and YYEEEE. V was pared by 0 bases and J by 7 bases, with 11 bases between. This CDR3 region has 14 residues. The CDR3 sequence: CASSLARGGQPQHF. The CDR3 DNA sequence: TGTGCCAGCAGCTTGGCCCGAGGTGGCCAGCCCCAGCATTTT.

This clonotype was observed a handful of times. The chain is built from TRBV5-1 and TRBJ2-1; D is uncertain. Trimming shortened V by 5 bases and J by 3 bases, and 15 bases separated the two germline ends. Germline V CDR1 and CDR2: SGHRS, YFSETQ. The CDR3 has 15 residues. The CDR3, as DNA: TGCGCCAGCAGTCCAGAACACCCGGGCTACAATGAGCAGTTCTTC. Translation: CASSPEHPGYNEQFF.

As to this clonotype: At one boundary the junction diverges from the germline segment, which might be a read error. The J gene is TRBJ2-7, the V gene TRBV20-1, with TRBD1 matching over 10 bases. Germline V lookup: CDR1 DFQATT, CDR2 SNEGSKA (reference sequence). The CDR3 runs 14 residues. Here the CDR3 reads CSARDRGRTYEQYF. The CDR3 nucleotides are TGCAGTGCTCGAGACAGGGGGCGCACCTACGAGCAGTACTTC.

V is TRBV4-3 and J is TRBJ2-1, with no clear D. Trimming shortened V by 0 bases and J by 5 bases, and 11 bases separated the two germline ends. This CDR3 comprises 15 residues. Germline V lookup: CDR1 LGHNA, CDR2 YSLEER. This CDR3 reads CASSQDGVQNNEQFF. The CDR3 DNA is TGCGCCAGCAGCCAAGATGGGGTCCAGAACAATGAGCAGTTCTTC.

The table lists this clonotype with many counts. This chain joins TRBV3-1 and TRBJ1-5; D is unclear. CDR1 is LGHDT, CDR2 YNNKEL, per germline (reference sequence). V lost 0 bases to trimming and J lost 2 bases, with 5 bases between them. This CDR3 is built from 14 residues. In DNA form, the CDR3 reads TGTGCCAGCAGCCAAGATCTCGGCAATCAGCCCCAGCATTTT. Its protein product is CASSQDLGNQPQHF.

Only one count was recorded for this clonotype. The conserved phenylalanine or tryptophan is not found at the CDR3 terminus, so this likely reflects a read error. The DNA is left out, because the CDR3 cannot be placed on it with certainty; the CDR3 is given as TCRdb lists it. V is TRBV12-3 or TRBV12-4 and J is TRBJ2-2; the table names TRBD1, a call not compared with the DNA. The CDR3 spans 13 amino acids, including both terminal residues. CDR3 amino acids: CASSSGVIGSCFL.